This passage covers 25 T cell receptor beta chains from one sample sequenced in a study of T cell changes during pregnancy in multiple sclerosis. Sequenced by immunoSEQ multiplex PCR; TCRdb stores in-frame clones only, minus some. This sample has 90,000 to 120,000 clones, with 85% to 95% found just once. The source was peripheral blood, collected in the third trimester of pregnancy. These receptors originate from a female donor in good health, enrolled as a control in a pregnancy study.

The gene calls are TRBV15 and TRBJ2-3; no firm D call. The CDR3 is 14 residues long. CDR1 is LNHNV and CDR2 is YYDKDF in the germline V gene (reference sequence). The germline V and J ends were trimmed by 1 base and 5 bases, with 10 bases remaining between them. CDR3 loop: CATSRGAFVDTQYF. CDR3 coding DNA: TGTGCCACCAGCAGAGGGGCCTTCGTAGATACGCAGTATTTT.

The chain uses TRBV11-3 and TRBJ2-1; 9 positions match TRBD1. Germline CDR1 SGHNT, CDR2 YENEEA. The trim removed 5 bases at V and 0 bases at J, leaving 11 bases unmatched. This CDR3 region has 18 residues. DNA of the CDR3: TGTGCCAGCAGCCGCATGGGACAGGGTTTCAGCTCCTACAATGAGCAGTTCTTC. This translates into CASSRMGQGFSSYNEQFF.

The chain employs TRBV29-1 and TRBJ2-2; D possibly corresponds to TRBD1 (6 bases). V was cut by 7 bases and J by 6 bases, with 18 bases left in between. Germline CDR1 SQVTM, CDR2 ANQGSEA. The CDR3 totals 14 residues. The CDR3 protein is CSGRTDSFSGELFF. The CDR3 bases are TGCAGCGGCCGGACAGATTCCTTTTCCGGGGAGCTGTTTTTT.

The chain carries TRBV7-3 and TRBJ1-1; D ambiguous. Looked up from germline, CDR1 is SGHTA and CDR2 is FQGTGA. Trimming cost V 2 bases and J 1 base, with 5 bases left between them. The CDR3 length is 13 residues. The CDR3 spells CASSLEPNTEAFF. DNA for the CDR3: TGTGCCAGCAGCTTAGAGCCGAACACTGAAGCTTTCTTT.

The chain is built from TRBV4-3 and TRBJ1-4; tentatively, D is TRBD1 (6 bases). The CDR3 contains 15 residues. The V and J ends lost 4 bases and 1 base respectively, with 10 bases between them. Germline CDR1 reads LGHNA; CDR2 reads YSLEER. CDR3 nucleotide sequence: TGCGCCAGCAGCCGAGGGACAATAACTAATGAAAAACTGTTTTTT. Its translation is CASSRGTITNEKLFF.

The gene calls are TRBV7-9 and TRBJ2-2; no clear D gene. Trimming cost V 5 bases and J 8 bases, with 12 bases left between them. The CDR3 length is 13 residues. Germline-derived CDR1 and CDR2 are SEHNR and FQNEAQ (reference sequence). CDR3 region: CASSPPGFGELFF. The CDR3 nucleotides are TGTGCCAGCAGCCCCCCCGGTTTTGGGGAGCTGTTTTTT.

V and J are TRBV9 and TRBJ2-1; possibly TRBD1 for D (5 bases). This CDR3 is built from 14 residues. Germline-derived CDR1 and CDR2 are SGDLS and YYNGEE. The V and J ends lost 4 bases and 0 bases respectively, with 8 bases between them. The CDR3 bases are TGTGCCAGCAGCCCCAGGGTCTCCTACAATGAGCAGTTCTTC. The encoded protein is CASSPRVSYNEQFF. Combining the CDR3 with reference TRBV9 and TRBJ2-1 gives the whole variable domain DSGVTQTPKHLITATGQRVTLRCSPRSGDLSVYWYQQSLDQGLQFLIQYYNGEERAKGNILERFSAQQFPDLHSELNLSSLELGDSALYFCASSPRVSYNEQFFGPGTRLTVL.

This chain links TRBV27 with TRBJ2-7, with a tentative D call TRBD1 (5 bases). V lost 5 bases and J 5 bases, leaving 10 bases between the germline ends. Germline V gene lookup returns CDR1 MNHEY and CDR2 SMNVEV (reference sequence). The CDR3 has 12 amino acids. DNA of the CDR3: TGTGCCAGCAGTGGCAGGGCGGACGAGCAGTACTTC. Its protein is CASSGRADEQYF.

This clone was recorded once. The rearrangement joins TRBV18 to TRBJ1-1, with TRBD1 as a possible D gene (5 bases). The V and J ends lost 3 bases and 4 bases respectively, with 15 bases between them. Per germline, CDR1 KGHSH and CDR2 LQKENI. The CDR3 has 15 residues. CDR3 bases: TGTGCCAGCTCACCTGACGCCTCAGGGCGCACTGAAGCTTTCTTT. It yields the protein CASSPDASGRTEAFF. Together with reference TRBV18 and TRBJ1-1, the CDR3 gives the full variable domain: NAGVMQNPRHLVRRRGQEARLRCSPMKGHSHVYWYRQLPEEGLKFMVYLQKENIIDESGMPKERFSAEFPKEGPSILRIQQVVRGDSAAYFCASSPDASGRTEAFFGQGTRLTVV.

V and J are TRBV4-1 and TRBJ1-1; perhaps TRBD1 as D (5 bases). Trimming stripped 4 bases from V and 11 bases from J, with 17 bases between. The CDR3 extends over 13 amino acids. Looked up from germline, CDR1 is MGHRA and CDR2 is YSYEKL. For the CDR3, the DNA is TGCGCCAGCAGCCCCGCCCCCCGGGAGGGGGCTTTCTTT. This codes for CASSPAPREGAFF.

This chain joins TRBV9 and TRBJ2-7, with D unclear. The CDR3 loop spans 15 amino acids. V was trimmed by 1 base and J by 4 bases, leaving 15 bases between them. Looked up from germline, CDR1 is SGDLS and CDR2 is YYNGEE. CDR3 sequence (DNA): TGTGCCAGCAGCGTAAGCCTTATCACCGAATACGAGCAGTACTTC. Amino acids: CASSVSLITEYEQYF. The full variable domain, its missing parts supplied by reference TRBV9 and TRBJ2-7, is DSGVTQTPKHLITATGQRVTLRCSPRSGDLSVYWYQQSLDQGLQFLIQYYNGEERAKGNILERFSAQQFPDLHSELNLSSLELGDSALYFCASSVSLITEYEQYFGPGTRLTVT.

The chain recombines TRBV7-3 with TRBJ2-1; 10 bases agree with TRBD2. The germline V gene has CDR1 SGHTA and CDR2 FQGTGA. The V segment lost 5 bases and the J segment 7 bases; nucleotides outside the gene matches: 8. This CDR3 is 15 amino acids long. This CDR3 is CASSVLAGGLNEQFF. As DNA, the CDR3 is TGTGCCAGCAGCGTATTAGCGGGGGGCTTGAATGAGCAGTTCTTC.

The chain combines TRBV7-2 with TRBJ1-2; possibly TRBD1 for D (6 bases). CDR1 and CDR2 (germline): SGHTA, FQGNSA. The CDR3 is made up of 13 amino acids. V was clipped by 5 bases and J by 7 bases, with 14 bases between them. The CDR3 sequence is CASSLTGLGGYTF. CDR3 sequence (DNA): TGTGCCAGCAGCCTAACAGGGTTGGGTGGCTACACCTTC.

This clone was detected once. The chain joins TRBV2 to TRBJ1-5; 9 nucleotides match TRBD1. The V gene end was trimmed by 3 bases and the J gene end by 7 bases; junction bases not matched to a gene: 10. The germline gives CDR1 SNHLY, CDR2 FYNNEI. The CDR3 length is 16 residues. Here the CDR3 DNA reads TGTGCCAGCAGTGATGTAGGACAGGGGAGGGGGCAGCCCCAGCATTTT. As protein: CASSDVGQGRGQPQHF. Full variable domain (rest looked up from reference TRBV2 and TRBJ1-5): EPEVTQTPSHQVTQMGQEVILRCVPISNHLYFYWYRQILGQKVEFLVSFYNNEISEKSEIFDDQFSVERPDGSNFTLKIRSTKLEDSAMYFCASSDVGQGRGQPQHFGDGTRLSIL.

This rearrangement joins TRBV7-2 to TRBJ1-5; a weak D match, TRBD1 (5 bases). Looked up from germline, CDR1 is SGHTA and CDR2 is FQGNSA. V was trimmed by 1 base and J by 0 bases, leaving 7 bases between them. This CDR3 spans 15 amino acids. The DNA for the CDR3 is TGTGCCAGCAGCTTAGAGGGGTATAGCAATCAGCCCCAGCATTTT. It specifies CASSLEGYSNQPQHF.

The chain carries TRBV10-1 and TRBJ2-2, with 8 bases identical to TRBD1. The germline V gene has CDR1 WNHNN and CDR2 SYGVQD (reference sequence). This CDR3 comprises 17 residues. Unmatched junction bases numbered 6, after V lost 3 bases and J lost 0 bases. The CDR3 region is CASSDLGQGANTGELFF. In DNA form, the CDR3 reads TGCGCCAGCAGTGACCTTGGACAGGGAGCGAACACCGGGGAGCTGTTTTTT.

Comments on this clone: An end of the junction does not agree with germline; a read error may underlie this. The chain couples TRBV5-1 to TRBJ2-7; the match to TRBD1 covers 8 bases. Germline CDR1 reads SGHRS; CDR2 reads YFSETQ. The CDR3 consists of 14 residues. The CDR3 loop reads CASGLTGDDYEQYF. The CDR3 DNA is TGCGCCAGCGGCTTGACAGGGGATGACTACGAGCAGTACTTC.

In this sample, this clone turned up a few times. The CDR3 coding sequence is TGTGCCAGCAGCCTCGCCGACAGCTATTCACCCCTCCACTTT. This gives the protein CASSLADSYSPLHF. This chain joins TRBV5-6 and TRBJ1-6; D is perhaps TRBD1 (5 bases). Deletions cut 4 bases from V and 8 bases from J, with 13 bases between. Germline V gene data show CDR1 as SGHDT and CDR2 as YYEEEE. The length of the CDR3 is 14 residues. The whole variable domain, filled in from reference TRBV5-6 and TRBJ1-6, reads DAGVTQSPTHLIKTRGQQVTLRCSPKSGHDTVSWYQQALGQGPQFIFQYYEEEERQRGNFPDRFSGHQFPNYSSELNVNALLLGDSALYLCASSLADSYSPLHFGNGTRLTVT.

The V call is TRBV9, the J call TRBJ2-3; a weak D match, TRBD1 (6 bases). Germline-derived CDR1 and CDR2 are SGDLS and YYNGEE. CDR3 length equals 14 residues. The V end lost 4 bases, the J end lost 4 bases, and 13 bases lay between the germline ends. CDR3 residues: CASSPQTGPDTQYF. In nucleotides, the CDR3 is TGTGCCAGCAGCCCGCAGACAGGCCCAGATACGCAGTATTTT.

The rearrangement joins TRBV2 to TRBJ1-1; D is ambiguous. V was shortened by 3 bases and J by 0 bases, with 5 bases between the two germline ends. Germline V CDR1 and CDR2: SNHLY, FYNNEI. This CDR3 has 13 amino acids. The CDR3 here is CASSERMNTEAFF. The DNA of the CDR3 is TGTGCCAGCAGTGAGAGGATGAACACTGAAGCTTTCTTT.

This chain connects TRBV25-1 to TRBJ2-1; 7 bases map to TRBD1. V was pared by 3 bases and J by 6 bases, with 2 bases of the junction left unmatched. This CDR3 region has 13 residues. Germline V gene sequence: CDR1 MGHDK, CDR2 SYGVNS. For the CDR3, the DNA is TGTGCCAGCAGTGAGACAGGGATCAATGAGCAGTTCTTC. Amino acids: CASSETGINEQFF.

This chain joins TRBV7-8 and TRBJ2-7, with D possibly TRBD2 on 6 matching bases. V was trimmed by 5 bases and J by 7 bases, leaving 24 bases between them. CDR1 and CDR2 (germline): SGHVS, FQNEAQ. The CDR3 is 16 residues long. The CDR3 protein is CASSPRSPYIRGEQYF. In DNA form, the CDR3 reads TGTGCCAGCAGCCCCAGATCCCCCTACATACGGGGGGAGCAGTACTTC.

This clone was counted a single time. V gene TRBV15 combines with J gene TRBJ2-3, with TRBD2 matching 7 bases. This CDR3 is built from 16 residues. Germline CDR1 LNHNV, CDR2 YYDKDF (reference sequence). The trim removed 1 base at V and 0 bases at J, leaving 4 bases unmatched. The CDR3 DNA reads TGTGCCACCAGCAGAGGAGGCGGGGGAAGCACAGATACGCAGTATTTT. Translated: CATSRGGGGSTDTQYF.

The chain combines TRBV2 with TRBJ2-1; no firm D call. Trimming took off 5 bases at V and 0 bases at J, with 8 bases between the two ends. The CDR3 spans 14 residues. Germline V lookup: CDR1 SNHLY, CDR2 FYNNEI. CDR3 nucleotides: TGTGCCAGCAGTCCGGCGGTCTCCTACAATGAGCAGTTCTTC. This encodes CASSPAVSYNEQFF.

CDR3 sequence: CASSFGGVGTEAFF. As DNA, the CDR3 is TGTGCCAGCAGTTTTGGGGGGGTCGGCACTGAAGCTTTCTTT. This chain joins TRBV27 and TRBJ1-1; D may be TRBD1 (5 bases). The V end lost 3 bases, the J end lost 4 bases, and 12 bases lay between the germline ends. CDR3 length: 14 amino acids. The germline gives CDR1 MNHEY, CDR2 SMNVEV (reference sequence).